A selection of T cell receptor beta chains follows, all from one sample in a study of shared clonotypes between healthy human individuals. TCRdb keeps only in-frame clones here, not all; method: immunoSEQ multiplex PCR. The sample has about 1,800,000 clones, about 95% seen once. Specimen: naive CD8+ T cells sorted from blood. The receptors shown here come from a man between 18 and 35 years old in good health. CDR3s include the opening cysteine and the closing phenylalanine or tryptophan. Each record gives: V gene, clone size, D gene, J gene, CDR3 protein. D genes are given only for firm matches. Rows give clone size only sometimes, using once, few, many, or a class for an expanded clone.

V: TRBV7-8; size: .; D: .; J: TRBJ2-3; CDR3: CASSIWFDSAVSTDTQYF
V: TRBV5-1; size: .; D: TRBD1; J: TRBJ2-7; CDR3: CASTTGTGDLGEQYF
V: TRBV11-1; size: .; D: .; J: TRBJ2-7; CDR3: CASSFSQVEQYF
V: TRBV7-3; size: .; D: .; J: TRBJ2-3; CDR3: CASSLNSASTDTQYF
V: TRBV4-1; size: .; D: .; J: TRBJ1-2; CDR3: CASSHGGNYGYTF
V: TRBV27; size: .; D: .; J: TRBJ1-4; CDR3: CASSPWGGADEKLFF
V: TRBV19; size: .; D: TRBD2; J: TRBJ2-7; CDR3: CASSIAGGEYYEQYF
V: TRBV19; size: .; D: .; J: TRBJ1-5; CDR3: CASSMLGDSNQPQHF
V: TRBV7-9; size: .; D: TRBD1; J: TRBJ1-1; CDR3: CASSLAHGTDTEAFF
V: TRBV9; size: once; D: .; J: TRBJ2-1; CDR3: CASSVVGRDWDEQFF
V: TRBV2; size: .; D: .; J: TRBJ1-5; CDR3: CASSEGEGLQPQHF
V: TRBV7-6; size: .; D: .; J: TRBJ2-1; CDR3: CASSLPRDREGNEQFF
V: TRBV10-1; size: .; D: .; J: TRBJ2-3; CDR3: CASSESVGTTDTQYF
V: TRBV9; size: .; D: .; J: TRBJ2-5; CDR3: CASSVGLGQQETQYF
V: TRBV4-1; size: .; D: TRBD1; J: TRBJ1-1; CDR3: CASRAGQGFAEAFF
V: TRBV2; size: once; D: TRBD2; J: TRBJ2-1; CDR3: CASSEREGPHNEQFF
V: TRBV6-6; size: once; D: .; J: TRBJ1-1; CDR3: CASSYNLEAFF
V: TRBV6-5; size: .; D: .; J: TRBJ2-7; CDR3: CASSYSLGGGYEQYF
V: TRBV9; size: .; D: TRBD2; J: TRBJ2-3; CDR3: CASSAGTSGSTDTQYF
V: TRBV27; size: .; D: TRBD1; J: TRBJ2-5; CDR3: CASSLGQGFGVWYF
V: TRBV7-9; size: once; D: .; J: TRBJ2-5; CDR3: CASSLTESDRRYF
V: TRBV2; size: .; D: .; J: TRBJ2-5; CDR3: CASSEAPGDQETQYF
V: TRBV6-5; size: .; D: TRBD1; J: TRBJ1-4; CDR3: CASGGGQINEKLFF
V: TRBV6-5; size: .; D: .; J: TRBJ2-3; CDR3: CASSFVSPADTQYF
V: TRBV5-1; size: .; D: .; J: TRBJ1-1; CDR3: CASPTNTEAFF
V: TRBV2; size: .; D: .; J: TRBJ1-5; CDR3: CASSRNGNQPQHF
V: TRBV10-2; size: .; D: .; J: TRBJ2-7; CDR3: CASSTNYEQYF
V: TRBV4-1; size: .; D: .; J: TRBJ2-1; CDR3: CASSHRRGGNEQFF
V: TRBV6-6; size: once; D: .; J: TRBJ1-4; CDR3: CASSWTLINEKLFF
V: TRBV19; size: .; D: .; J: TRBJ1-2; CDR3: CASSRGTNPDYGYTF
V: TRBV5-6; size: .; D: TRBD1; J: TRBJ2-2; CDR3: CASSWDRTFTGELFF
V: TRBV10-3; size: .; D: .; J: TRBJ2-7; CDR3: CAISEAAEQYF
V: TRBV5-1; size: .; D: TRBD2; J: TRBJ2-7; CDR3: CASSLELAGDEQYF
V: TRBV7-9; size: .; D: TRBD1; J: TRBJ1-3; CDR3: CASSLLGQGKETGNTIYF
V: TRBV6-5; size: .; D: .; J: TRBJ1-5; CDR3: CASSYGIGQPQHF
V: TRBV28; size: .; D: .; J: TRBJ2-7; CDR3: CASSLWQSYEQYF
V: TRBV28; size: .; D: .; J: TRBJ1-4; CDR3: CASRYSGERGYEKLFF
V: TRBV7-2; size: .; D: TRBD1; J: TRBJ2-1; CDR3: CASSLGTGGNEQFF
V: TRBV27; size: .; D: .; J: TRBJ1-4; CDR3: CASSLSLGSEKLFF
V: TRBV6-5; size: once; D: .; J: TRBJ2-2; CDR3: CASSYISSLETGELFF
V: TRBV7-7; size: .; D: .; J: TRBJ1-5; CDR3: CAVGTGGPSNQPQHF
V: TRBV6-1; size: .; D: TRBD1; J: TRBJ1-2; CDR3: CASSEARDRGLYGYTF
V: TRBV5-1; size: .; D: TRBD1; J: TRBJ1-1; CDR3: CASSPTGGNGAFF
V: TRBV11-3; size: .; D: .; J: TRBJ2-1; CDR3: CASSLDEGYNEQFF
V: TRBV7-6; size: .; D: .; J: TRBJ1-1; CDR3: CASSLVPHGGSEAFF
V: TRBV5-1; size: .; D: TRBD1; J: TRBJ1-4; CDR3: CASSLAGTGGAPDEKLFF
V: TRBV6-1; size: .; D: .; J: TRBJ1-3; CDR3: CASSETWGTGNTIYF
V: TRBV5-4; size: .; D: .; J: TRBJ2-7; CDR3: CASSFSGGDEQYF
V: TRBV9; size: .; D: .; J: TRBJ2-1; CDR3: CASSAYGPLNEQFF
V: TRBV6-5; size: .; D: .; J: TRBJ1-1; CDR3: CASSYAGYGTEAFF
V: TRBV27; size: .; D: .; J: TRBJ1-4; CDR3: CASSGDPGLSEKLFF
V: TRBV7-2; size: .; D: .; J: TRBJ1-5; CDR3: CASSLAGINQPQHF
V: TRBV5-6; size: .; D: TRBD2; J: TRBJ2-7; CDR3: CASSSGLAGSFFYEQYF
V: TRBV5-1; size: .; D: .; J: TRBJ1-4; CDR3: CASSPGRINEKLFF
V: TRBV4-1; size: .; D: .; J: TRBJ1-2; CDR3: CASSQGPGVGVDGYTF
V: TRBV5-1; size: once; D: TRBD2; J: TRBJ2-3; CDR3: CASSQPTSDITDTQYF
V: TRBV13; size: .; D: .; J: TRBJ2-3; CDR3: CASRYQGTDTQYF
V: TRBV6-6; size: .; D: .; J: TRBJ1-3; CDR3: CASSDSFPGNTIYF